Listed below are T cell receptor beta chains from one sample, sequenced in a study of cytomegalovirus exposure and HLA in healthy donors. Libraries were prepared by immunoSEQ multiplex PCR; TCRdb keeps only in-frame clonotypes and omits some of them. Among around 110,000 clones listed, 65% to 90% were seen once. What was sequenced was PBMCs. These receptors were taken from a woman aged 25 to 45 in good health and CMV-seronegative. Both conserved end residues are part of each CDR3. A D gene is named only where the DNA matches it firmly. Clone sizes are given selectively: once, few, many, or a class where the clone is expanded.

d_gene	v_gene	abundance	j_gene	CDR3nt	CDR3aa
TRBD1	TRBV28	.	TRBJ2-3	TGTGCCAGCAGTACAGGGGATAGCACAGATACGCAGTATTTT	CASSTGDSTDTQYF
TRBD2	TRBV18	.	TRBJ2-3	TGTGCCAGCTCACCACAGCGGGAGTCTCGCGGAGCGCAGTATTTT	CASSPQRESRGAQYF
.	TRBV28	.	TRBJ1-6	TGTGCCAGCAGTTTCCCCGGTTCACCCCTCCACTTT	CASSFPGSPLHF
.	TRBV6-6	.	TRBJ2-1	TGTGCCAGCAGGGGAGAGGCTGAGCAGTTCTTC	CASRGEAEQFF
TRBD2	TRBV5-4	.	TRBJ2-1	TGTGCCAGCAGCGGCGGGACTAGCGGGAGGGGGGAGCAGTTCTTC	CASSGGTSGRGEQFF
TRBD1	TRBV19	.	TRBJ1-2	TGTGCCAGTAGTCCCGGACAGGATTATGGCTACACCTTC	CASSPGQDYGYTF
.	TRBV6-4	.	TRBJ2-3	TGTGCCAGCAGTGACTCCGGCGGGAGCACAGATACGCAGTATTTT	CASSDSGGSTDTQYF
.	TRBV9	.	TRBJ2-7	TGTGCCAGCAGCGTAGGCGGGACGCTCGACGAGCAGTACTTC	CASSVGGTLDEQYF
TRBD1	TRBV6-5	.	TRBJ1-3	TGTGCCAGCAGCCACACAGGGGGCGCAGGAAACACCATATATTTT	CASSHTGGAGNTIYF
.	TRBV21-1	.	TRBJ2-7	TGTGCCAGCAGCAAAGGTCGTCCTAGGTTTCCCTACGAGCAGTACTTC	CASSKGRPRFPYEQYF
.	TRBV5-6	few	TRBJ1-1	TGTGCCAGCAGCTTGGGGGCGGGGTACACTGAAGCTTTCTTT	CASSLGAGYTEAFF
.	TRBV29-1	.	TRBJ2-1	TGCAGCGTTGGTCCCCTAGGAATTGAGGGGGATGAGCAGTTCTTC	CSVGPLGIEGDEQFF
TRBD2	TRBV7-7	.	TRBJ2-1	TGTGCCAGCAGCTTACAGGCTAGCGGGATCAACAATGAGCAGTTCTTC	CASSLQASGINNEQFF
.	TRBV27	.	TRBJ1-5	TGTGCCAGCAGTCCCACCCAGGGACAAGGGCATCAGCCCCAGCATTTT	CASSPTQGQGHQPQHF
.	TRBV1	.	TRBJ1-2	TGCACCAGCAGCCGTCCCAAACCTACAGGGGACGTCTCTGGCTACACCTTC	CTSSRPKPTGDVSGYTF
.	TRBV30	.	TRBJ1-1	TGTGCCTGGAGTGTGCAGGTTGAAGCTTTCTTT	CAWSVQVEAFF
.	TRBV4-1	.	TRBJ1-1	TGCGCCAGCAGCCAAGTGGGCAGTTCCATGAACACTGAAGCTTTCTTT	CASSQVGSSMNTEAFF
.	TRBV2	.	TRBJ2-1	TGTGCCAGCAGTTGGCGTGGCGGGAAGAGCTCCTACAATGAGCAGTTCTTC	CASSWRGGKSSYNEQFF
.	TRBV4-1	.	TRBJ1-5	TGCGCCAGCAGCCAAGCCACCGGGACCCCAGCGGGTCAGCCCCAGCATTTT	CASSQATGTPAGQPQHF
.	TRBV14	.	TRBJ2-2	TGTGCCAGCAGCCAAGTCTTCAGCACCGGGGAGCTGTTTTTT	CASSQVFSTGELFF
.	TRBV19	once	TRBJ2-2	TGTGCCAGTAGTGATCCAGGGTGGAAAACCGGGGAGCTGTTTTTT	CASSDPGWKTGELFF
.	TRBV27	.	TRBJ2-7	TGTGCCAGCAGTTTGGATGCGGCAGGACAGAACTACGAGCAGTACTTC	CASSLDAAGQNYEQYF
.	TRBV28	once	TRBJ1-1	TGTGCCAGCAGCCATCTGCGGGGGGGAGGAACTGAAGCTTTCTTT	CASSHLRGGGTEAFF
.	TRBV13	.	TRBJ2-1	TGTGCCAGCAGGTACAGTCTGGTAGGCTATGAGCAGTTCTTC	CASRYSLVGYEQFF
TRBD1	TRBV11-2	.	TRBJ1-1	TGTGCAACGGCGCAGGGGGCTGAAGCTTTCTTT	CATAQGAEAFF
.	TRBV6-5	.	TRBJ2-5	TGTGCCAGCAGCGGGGGGCGCGGGGAGACCCAGTACTTC	CASSGGRGETQYF
TRBD1	TRBV6-1	.	TRBJ2-6	TGTGCCAGCAGTGAACAGGGGGCTGGGGCCAACGTCCTGACTTTC	CASSEQGAGANVLTF
TRBD1	TRBV18	.	TRBJ1-5	TGTGCCAGCTCAAGGGACAGGGGGCTAGGAGGGCAGCCCCAGCATTTT	CASSRDRGLGGQPQHF